This T cell receptor (beta chain) was sequenced in a study of regulatory T cells in long-lasting Graves disease. The table lists this clonotype with many counts. With iRepertoire HTBI primers and Arm-PCR of CDR3 regions, TCR beta libraries were built. Each CDR3 protein gets one entry after TCRdb re-called the multiplex PCR reads with MiXCR. The sample records some 330,000 distinct CDR3 sequences, approximately 12% being singletons. Time point meaning: newly diagnosed GD, antithyroid drugs for less than 3 months. Construction of the TCR library relied on RNA isolated from PBMCs. Germline V CDR1 and CDR2: MNHNS, SASEGT. The CDR3 has 17 residues. V lost 2 bases, J lost 3 bases, and 17 bases lay in between. The data also belong to a second study, concerning T cells in Graves' hyperthyroidism and ophthalmopathy.

The material was peripheral blood mononuclear cells (PBMCs), obtained at new diagnosis, from a patient treated with antithyroid drugs. The chain carries TRBV6-1 and TRBJ2-1, with D possibly being TRBD1 (6 bases). The source of this sequence is a woman between 18 and 29 years old with Graves disease. CDR3 region: CASSEPRRGSNYNEQFF. The CDR3 DNA follows: TGTGCCAGCAGTGAACCCCGAAGGGGGTCCAACTACAATGAGCAGTTCTTC.